This TCR beta chain derives from a study of vaccination and CD4 T cells after COVID-19. The Oncomine TCR Beta short-read assay sequenced DNA from cultured CD4+ T cells. TCRdb fed the PCR reads into MiXCR, producing one record per CDR3 protein. The repertoire holds roughly 20,000 distinct CDR3 sequences, with over 45% as singletons. This clonotype turned up a few times. Its antigen is currently unknown. Sample treatment: approximately 10-day PBMC culture with coronavirus spike peptide pools or control peptides (ViraFEST assay). This clonotype was obtained from a human donor with COVID-19. What was sequenced was cultured CD4+ T cells from blood.

CDR3 residues: CASSTDRVNTEAFF. In DNA form, the CDR3 reads TGTGCCAGCAGCACAGACAGGGTTAACACTGAAGCTTTCTTT. The chain couples TRBV7-2 to TRBJ1-1; 7 bases match TRBD1. The CDR3 length is 14 residues. The V gene end was trimmed by 5 bases and the J gene end by 2 bases; junction bases not matched to a gene: 5. Germline CDR1 and CDR2: SGHTA and FQGNSA.